Shown below are 22 T cell receptor beta chains from a single sample sequenced in a study of T cell responses to AZD1222 COVID-19 vaccine. The table came from immunoSEQ multiplex PCR; TCRdb's copy has only in-frame clones and leaves some out. The sample contains 180,000 or so clones, around 90% of which appear only once. This sample comprised peripheral blood, obtained 28 days after the second AZD1222 dose. Receptors originate from an adult who received the AZD1222 COVID-19 vaccine.

CDR3 bases: TGTGCCAGCAGCGTAAAAAGGGACTACGATCGTGGATCCTACACCTTC. It specifies CASSVKRDYDRGSYTF. V is TRBV9 and J is TRBJ1-2; perhaps TRBD1 as D (5 bases). The V end was cut by 1 base, the J end by 10 bases, with 23 bases between. The CDR3 has 16 residues. Looked up from germline, CDR1 is SGDLS and CDR2 is YYNGEE.

This chain links TRBV4-3 with TRBJ2-3; TRBD2 is a possible D gene (7 bases). The CDR3 totals 16 residues. Trimming pared 3 bases from V and 4 bases from J, leaving 17 bases between. Germline CDR1 is LGHNA and CDR2 is YSLEER. The CDR3 region is CASSQRGEGGADTQYF. In DNA, the CDR3 is TGCGCCAGCAGCCAGAGGGGGGAGGGGGGCGCAGATACGCAGTATTTT.

The chain links TRBV27 to TRBJ2-7; possible D gene TRBD2, 6 bases. This CDR3 region has 14 residues. CDR1 is MNHEY, CDR2 SMNVEV, per germline (reference sequence). The ends were cut back, 2 bases at V and 5 bases at J, with 13 bases in the middle. Written as DNA, the CDR3 is TGTGCCAGCAGTTTAACCGGGAGTCGGAACGAGCAGTACTTC. Protein: CASSLTGSRNEQYF.

The CDR3 sequence is CASSRITGRVDNEQFF. Written as DNA, the CDR3 is TGTGCCAGCAGCAGGATAACAGGGAGGGTTGACAATGAGCAGTTCTTC. The chain uses TRBV14 and TRBJ2-1; TRBD2 might be the D (7 bases). The CDR3 is 16 amino acids. The germline V gene encodes CDR1 SGHDN and CDR2 FVKESK. Trimming took off 5 bases at V and 5 bases at J, with 19 bases between the two ends.

This sequence joins TRBV7-2 and TRBJ1-1, with 10 positions matching TRBD1. The V gene's germline CDR1 is SGHTA and CDR2 FQGNSA. J lost 4 bases, V lost 3 bases, and 2 bases had no gene match. The CDR3 loop spans 14 amino acids. CDR3 in amino acids: CASSFRTGGTEAFF. CDR3 nucleotides: TGTGCCAGCAGCTTCCGGACAGGGGGCACTGAAGCTTTCTTT.

The genes are TRBV29-1 and TRBJ2-4; D remains ambiguous. The V gene lost 3 bases and the J gene lost 0 bases, with 3 bases spanning the gap. The CDR3 spans 12 residues. Germline V lookup: CDR1 SQVTM, CDR2 ANQGSEA. The CDR3 nucleotides are TGCAGCGTTGAGACAGCCAAAAACATTCAGTACTTC. This gives the protein CSVETAKNIQYF.

The gene calls are TRBV19 and TRBJ2-5; 7 positions agree with TRBD1. CDR1 is LNHDA, CDR2 SQIVND, per germline (reference sequence). The CDR3 totals 14 residues. V shed 0 bases, J shed 3 bases, and the junction held 1 base outside the gene matches. This chain's CDR3 is CASSIEGTEETQYF. CDR3 nucleotides: TGTGCCAGTAGTATAGAGGGGACAGAAGAGACCCAGTACTTC. Full variable domain (remainder filled in from reference TRBV19 and TRBJ2-5): DGGITQSPKYLFRKEGQNVTLSCEQNLNHDAMYWYRQDPGQGLRLIYYSQIVNDFQKGDIAEGYSVSREKKESFPLTVTSAQKNPTAFYLCASSIEGTEETQYFGPGTRLLVL.

The chain employs TRBV3-1 (or the pseudogene TRBV3-2) and TRBJ1-3, with 7 bases fitting TRBD1. With V trimmed by 1 base and J by 4 bases, 10 bases remained unmatched. Germline V lookup: CDR1 LGHDT, CDR2 YNNKEL (reference sequence). The CDR3 consists of 17 residues. The CDR3 DNA sequence: TGTGCCAGCAGCCAAGTTGGGGGAGGGGGCATCGGAAACACCATATATTTT. It is translated as CASSQVGGGGIGNTIYF.

V and J are TRBV2 and TRBJ2-1, with TRBD1 as a possible D gene (5 bases). Trimming shortened V by 9 bases and J by 0 bases, and 15 bases separated the two germline ends. Germline V gene sequence: CDR1 SNHLY, CDR2 FYNNEI. The CDR3 spans 15 residues. CDR3 nucleotide sequence: TGTGCCAGTGGGGTGGACATGAGCTCCTACAATGAGCAGTTCTTC. Translating gives CASGVDMSSYNEQFF.

V usage is TRBV15 and J usage is TRBJ2-3; a possible D gene is TRBD2 (6 bases). Trimming shortened V by 0 bases and J by 5 bases, and 18 bases separated the two germline ends. The V gene's germline CDR1 is LNHNV and CDR2 YYDKDF (reference sequence). The CDR3 loop spans 17 amino acids. The CDR3: CATSRDQRRVGEDTQYF. DNA for the CDR3: TGTGCCACCAGCAGAGATCAGAGGAGGGTGGGTGAAGATACGCAGTATTTT.

This clone was recorded only once. This chain connects TRBV28 to TRBJ1-1, with D hard to call. Trimming shortened V by 4 bases and J by 4 bases, and 13 bases separated the two germline ends. Per germline, CDR1 MDHEN and CDR2 SYDVKM. This CDR3 has 14 residues. The CDR3 is CASSSPDPGTEAFF. CDR3 DNA: TGTGCCAGCAGTTCGCCAGACCCTGGCACTGAAGCTTTCTTT.

With regard to this clone: A read error may produce the germline difference seen at one junction end. V is TRBV7-7 and J is TRBJ1-4; 7 nucleotides agree with TRBD1. This CDR3 contains 18 residues. Germline-derived CDR1 and CDR2 are SSHAT and FNYEAQ (reference sequence). The CDR3 loop reads CASSLDEGARRANEKLFF. As DNA, the CDR3 is TGTGCTAGCAGCTTAGACGAGGGGGCGAGGAGGGCTAATGAAAAACTGTTTTTT.

The chain's CDR3 is CASSIPTENNQPQHF. The CDR3, as DNA: TGTGCCAGTAGTATCCCAACAGAGAACAATCAGCCCCAGCATTTT. The chain is built from TRBV19 and TRBJ1-5; D gene uncertain. Trimming took off 3 bases at V and 3 bases at J, with 12 bases between the two ends. Germline V CDR1 and CDR2: LNHDA, SQIVND (reference sequence). CDR3 size: 15 residues.

The rearrangement links TRBV5-3 to TRBJ1-6; D is possibly TRBD1 (6 bases). TRBV5-3 is classed as an ORF, of uncertain function. The CDR3 length is 16 residues. Trimming removed 3 bases from V and 8 bases from J, with 18 bases in between. CDR3 in amino acids: CARSSLSRAGDSPLHF. The CDR3 bases are TGTGCCAGAAGCTCCTTGAGCAGGGCAGGGGATTCACCCCTCCACTTT.

This clone was observed a single time. The CDR3 is CASSRTTGDGYTF. The DNA for the CDR3 is TGTGCCAGCAGTCGAACTACAGGGGACGGCTACACCTTC. The rearrangement links TRBV12-3 or TRBV12-4 to TRBJ1-2; TRBD1 aligns across 7 bases. The CDR3 loop spans 13 amino acids. Trimming removed 5 bases from V and 8 bases from J; junction bases left unmatched: 8.

This clone appeared once. The rearrangement uses TRBV7-9 and TRBJ1-4; D is uncertain. CDR1 and CDR2 (germline): SEHNR, FQNEAQ (reference sequence). The CDR3 length is 14 residues. V was pared by 3 bases and J by 0 bases, with 5 bases between. The CDR3 region has the DNA TGTGCCAGCAGCTTTACTTCAACTAATGAAAAACTGTTTTTT. Translating gives CASSFTSTNEKLFF.

V usage is TRBV19 and J usage is TRBJ2-3; tentatively, D is TRBD1 (6 bases). Germline-derived CDR1 and CDR2 are LNHDA and SQIVND (reference sequence). Trimming shortened V by 2 bases and J by 1 base, and 19 bases separated the two germline ends. CDR3 length: 18 amino acids. In nucleotides, the CDR3 is TGTGCCAGTAGTATAAGCAGTGGGGGCGCGGCGGGCACAGATACGCAGTATTTT. This codes for CASSISSGGAAGTDTQYF.

The chain uses TRBV6-5 and TRBJ2-7; possibly TRBD2 for D (6 bases). This CDR3 has 15 residues. Germline CDR1 is MNHEY and CDR2 is SVGAGI. Trimming took off 5 bases at V and 5 bases at J, with 19 bases between the two ends. CDR3 region: CASSPSRDFRDEQYF. The DNA for the CDR3 is TGTGCCAGCAGTCCCAGCCGGGACTTCCGAGACGAGCAGTACTTC.

The chain recombines TRBV27 with TRBJ1-1; D remains ambiguous. The CDR3 contains 12 residues. Deletions cut 7 bases from V and 1 base from J, with 7 bases between. CDR1 is MNHEY and CDR2 is SMNVEV in the germline V gene (reference sequence). DNA for the CDR3: TGTGCCAGCAAGAAGTGGAACACTGAAGCTTTCTTT. Protein product: CASKKWNTEAFF.

This clone was counted a single time. The chain combines TRBV15 with TRBJ2-2; TRBD2 matches 7 bases. Unmatched junction bases numbered 3, after V lost 1 base and J lost 1 base. The CDR3 covers 16 residues. Per the germline V gene, CDR1 is LNHNV and CDR2 is YYDKDF (reference sequence). In DNA, the CDR3 is TGTGCCACCAGCAGAGTTGAGCGGGGGAACACCGGGGAGCTGTTTTTT. Its translation is CATSRVERGNTGELFF. The entire variable domain, with the rest obtained from reference TRBV15 and TRBJ2-2, is as follows: DAMVIQNPRYQVTQFGKPVTLSCSQTLNHNVMYWYQQKSSQAPKLLFHYYDKDFNNEADTPDNFQSRRPNTSFCFLDIRSPGLGDTAMYLCATSRVERGNTGELFFGEGSRLTVL.

The CDR3 loop reads CASSNEWGGGELFF. DNA of the CDR3: TGTGCCAGCAGCAACGAGTGGGGCGGCGGGGAGCTGTTTTTT. This chain connects TRBV7-9 to TRBJ2-2, with D possibly being TRBD1 (5 bases). The CDR3 sequence is 14 residues long. Looked up from germline, CDR1 is SEHNR and CDR2 is FQNEAQ (reference sequence). The V end was cut by 5 bases, the J end by 7 bases, with 14 bases between.

The V and J genes are TRBV30 and TRBJ2-7; tentatively, D is TRBD1 or TRBD2 (6 bases each). The CDR3 is 13 residues long. V was trimmed by 0 bases and J by 2 bases, leaving 8 bases between them. Germline lookup yields CDR1 GTSNPN and CDR2 SVGIG (reference sequence). This CDR3 reads CAWSVGGAYEQYF. Here the CDR3 DNA reads TGTGCCTGGAGTGTGGGGGGCGCCTACGAGCAGTACTTC.